This T cell receptor beta chain is drawn from a study of OX40 agonist ivuxolimab in advanced cancers. This CDR3 region has 15 residues. Between the trimmed V and J ends, which lost 2 bases and 4 bases, there was a span of 12 bases. Germline assignment: CDR1 MNHNS and CDR2 SASEGT. Overall study results and limits: Antigen specificity of clonally expanded peripheral T cells was not established. Partial responders treated at 0.1-3.0 mg/kg exhibited clonal expansion among the lowest measured.

Enrollment shut out patients with autoimmune disease history or systemic immunosuppression. Baseline, cycle 4 day 1, and cycle 7 day 1 were the blood sampling points. Details on this clone: Its matching antigen is unknown.

Generated by immunoSEQ multiplex PCR, the TCRdb table keeps only in-frame clones and is missing some. The sample lists some 74,000 clones; less than 95% were seen once. Sequenced here: CD4+ or CD8+ T cells sorted from blood, sampled in a trial of the OX40 agonist ivuxolimab. The sequence came from an adult with an advanced solid tumor such as melanoma, head and neck, liver or kidney cancer. The chain recombines TRBV6-1 with TRBJ1-5; perhaps TRBD1 as D (6 bases). The CDR3 nucleotides read TGTGCCAGCAGTGAACAGGACAGAGTAAATCAGCCCCAGCATTTT. Translating it yields CASSEQDRVNQPQHF.